Below are 18 T cell receptor beta chains sequenced from a single sample in a study of shared clonotypes between healthy human individuals. CD45RO-negative CD8 cells positively selected for CCR7 made up the naive population, which excluded terminally differentiated effector memory CD45RA+ cells. Some clones are missing from TCRdb's copy, which holds only in-frame ones; the method was immunoSEQ multiplex PCR. The table lists approximately 1.9 million clones, about 94% of them singletons. The sequenced sample consisted of naive CD8+ T cells from PBMCs. Receptors were obtained from a young man in good health. Some clones in this sample may be carry-over from other donors' samples.

V gene TRBV10-3 combines with J gene TRBJ2-2; tentatively, D is TRBD2 (5 bases). The V end was cut by 5 bases, the J end by 6 bases, with 13 bases between. Germline V gene data show CDR1 as ENHRY and CDR2 as SYGVKD. CDR3 size: 14 residues. CDR3 protein: CAISPVLEAGELFF. The CDR3 DNA reads as TGTGCCATCAGTCCTGTATTGGAGGCCGGGGAGCTGTTTTTT.

This rearrangement joins TRBV19 to TRBJ2-1; D unclear. Germline V gene data show CDR1 as LNHDA and CDR2 as SQIVND (reference sequence). This CDR3 comprises 14 residues. The germline V and J ends were trimmed by 4 bases and 4 bases, with 11 bases remaining between them. The CDR3 nucleotides are TGTGCCAGTAGTACAAGCGTCTCGTACAATGAGCAGTTCTTC. Translated: CASSTSVSYNEQFF.

The rearrangement joins TRBV4-1 to TRBJ2-7; TRBD1 aligns across 12 bases. There are 16 residues in the CDR3. Germline V gene data show CDR1 as MGHRA and CDR2 as YSYEKL. V lost 4 bases to trimming and J lost 6 bases; unmatched junction nucleotides: 10. CDR3 nucleotide sequence: TGCGCCAGCAGCCGGTTGGGACAGGGGGCGCCGATCGAGCAGTACTTC. It is translated as CASSRLGQGAPIEQYF.

This sequence joins TRBV7-9 and TRBJ2-7, with D maybe TRBD2 (5 bases). Per the germline V gene, CDR1 is SEHNR and CDR2 is FQNEAQ (reference sequence). The CDR3 contains 15 residues. V shed 4 bases and J shed 5 bases, with 18 bases lying between them. The CDR3 sequence is CASSSGREWFDEQYF. Here the CDR3 DNA reads TGTGCCAGCAGCTCAGGACGGGAATGGTTTGACGAGCAGTACTTC.

This chain links TRBV18 with TRBJ2-5; D may be TRBD1 (5 bases). Trimming removed 6 bases from V and 2 bases from J, with 10 bases in between. CDR3 size: 13 residues. Germline V gene sequence: CDR1 KGHSH, CDR2 LQKENI. In DNA form, the CDR3 reads TGTGCCAGCTCGCAGACAGTTCAAGAGACCCAGTACTTC. Amino acids: CASSQTVQETQYF.

The chain uses TRBV7-9 and TRBJ1-2; no firm D call. CDR3 length equals 15 residues. The germline V and J ends were trimmed by 1 base and 5 bases, with 14 bases remaining between them. Germline CDR1 and CDR2: SEHNR and FQNEAQ (reference sequence). CDR3 nucleotides: TGTGCCAGCAGCTTAGGGGATATGGGCCTTTATGGCTACACCTTC. Translating it yields CASSLGDMGLYGYTF.

The chain is built from TRBV14 and TRBJ1-2, with a tentative D call TRBD1 (6 bases). Looked up from germline, CDR1 is SGHDN and CDR2 is FVKESK. The CDR3 has 14 residues. V dropped 1 base and J dropped 10 bases, with 16 bases sitting between them. The CDR3 loop reads CASSQVAGEVAYTF. In nucleotides, the CDR3 is TGTGCCAGCAGCCAAGTCGCAGGGGAAGTTGCCTACACCTTC. The full variable domain, in which reference TRBV14 and TRBJ1-2 provide the parts outside the CDR3, is EAGVTQFPSHSVIEKGQTVTLRCDPISGHDNLYWYRRVMGKEIKFLLHFVKESKQDESGMPNNRFLAERTGGTYSTLKVQPAELEDSGVYFCASSQVAGEVAYTFGSGTRLTVV.

The J gene is TRBJ1-5, the V gene TRBV6-1, with a possible D match to TRBD1 (5 bases). Germline V gene sequence: CDR1 MNHNS, CDR2 SASEGT. The CDR3 is made up of 14 amino acids. V lost 3 bases, J lost 7 bases, and 13 bases lay in between. CDR3 in DNA: TGTGCCAGCAGTGACCTATGGGGGGGACAGCCCCAGCATTTT. As protein: CASSDLWGGQPQHF.

The count of this clone is one. The chain couples TRBV28 to TRBJ2-7, with 8 bases lining up with TRBD1. CDR3 length equals 17 residues. V dropped 5 bases and J dropped 7; count of bases not matched to a gene: 19. Germline V gene sequence: CDR1 MDHEN, CDR2 SYDVKM. CDR3 amino acids: CASSQDGQGAFQWEQYF. The DNA of the CDR3 is TGTGCCAGCAGTCAAGATGGGCAGGGGGCCTTTCAGTGGGAGCAGTACTTC.

The gene calls are TRBV6-6 and TRBJ1-5; tentatively, D is TRBD1 (6 bases). V was clipped by 0 bases and J by 7 bases, with 16 bases between them. Germline lookup yields CDR1 MNHNY and CDR2 SVGAGI (reference sequence). The CDR3 is 16 residues long. The CDR3 nucleotides are TGTGCCAGCAGTTACTCGTCCAGGGGAGGGTTACAGCCCCAGCATTTT. Its translation is CASSYSSRGGLQPQHF.

This chain joins TRBV28 and TRBJ1-1; 9 bases line up with TRBD1. Germline CDR1 is MDHEN and CDR2 is SYDVKM. The CDR3 sequence is 12 residues long. The J segment lost 6 bases and the V segment lost 5 bases, leaving 1 base of the junction unmatched. The CDR3 sequence: CASSTGGAEAFF. CDR3 DNA sequence: TGTGCCAGCAGTACAGGGGGCGCTGAAGCTTTCTTT. The entire variable domain, with the rest obtained from reference TRBV28 and TRBJ1-1, is as follows: DVKVTQSSRYLVKRTGEKVFLECVQDMDHENMFWYRQDPGLGLRLIYFSYDVKMKEKGDIPEGYSVSREKKERFSLILESASTNQTSMYLCASSTGGAEAFFGQGTRLTVV.

The CDR3 DNA is TGTGCCAGCAGGGCCTTTGGGAACACTGAAGCTTTCTTT. Residues: CASRAFGNTEAFF. The chain is built from TRBV27 and TRBJ1-1; D is uncertain. V was trimmed by 6 bases and J by 1 base, leaving 9 bases between them. Germline V gene lookup returns CDR1 MNHEY and CDR2 SMNVEV (reference sequence). The CDR3 length is 13 residues.

This chain joins TRBV28 and TRBJ2-7, with D perhaps TRBD2 (6 bases). The CDR3 has 16 amino acids. Trimming cost V 6 bases and J 0 bases, with 18 bases left between them. CDR1 is MDHEN, CDR2 SYDVKM, per germline. The CDR3 coding sequence is TGTGCCAGCAGCGCCGGGAATGAGGGACTCTCCTACGAGCAGTACTTC. It encodes CASSAGNEGLSYEQYF.

The chain carries TRBV10-3 and TRBJ2-4; TRBD2 matches 9 bases. CDR1 is ENHRY, CDR2 SYGVKD, per germline. The junction had 10 bases not matched to a gene; V was cut back by 5 bases and J by 5 bases. The CDR3 has 16 residues. CDR3 DNA: TGTGCCATCAGTCGGAAGGCGGGAGGGCCGGAAAACATTCAGTACTTC. Its translation is CAISRKAGGPENIQYF.

This clone showed up just once. The J gene is TRBJ1-1, the V gene TRBV28, with unresolved D. V lost 5 bases to trimming and J lost 3 bases, with 16 bases between them. Per the germline V gene, CDR1 is MDHEN and CDR2 is SYDVKM. The CDR3 loop spans 15 amino acids. CDR3 sequence (DNA): TGTGCCAGCAGTACCCCCAGTGAGGCGGACACTGAAGCTTTCTTT. This gives the protein CASSTPSEADTEAFF. The whole variable domain, filled in from reference TRBV28 and TRBJ1-1, reads DVKVTQSSRYLVKRTGEKVFLECVQDMDHENMFWYRQDPGLGLRLIYFSYDVKMKEKGDIPEGYSVSREKKERFSLILESASTNQTSMYLCASSTPSEADTEAFFGQGTRLTVV.

Details on this clone: The sample carries other DNA sequences with the same CDR3. The chain has TRBV27 and TRBJ2-7, with 11 positions matching TRBD2. The CDR3 has 14 amino acids. The V segment lost 8 bases and the J segment 4 bases; nucleotides outside the gene matches: 7. Germline V lookup: CDR1 MNHEY, CDR2 SMNVEV (reference sequence). This CDR3 reads CASSLAGGWYEQYF. DNA of the CDR3: TGTGCCAGCTCCCTAGCGGGAGGATGGTACGAGCAGTACTTC.

This clone was observed a single time. This sequence joins TRBV13 and TRBJ1-2; 9 bases map to TRBD1. V gave up 3 bases and J gave up 5 bases; unmatched junction bases: 10. This CDR3 has 16 amino acids. The germline V gene has CDR1 PRHDT and CDR2 FYEKMQ (reference sequence). The CDR3, as DNA: TGTGCCAGCAGCTTCAACCTCGGACAGGGGTTGTATGGCTACACCTTC. This sequence encodes CASSFNLGQGLYGYTF.

V is TRBV10-2 and J is TRBJ2-3, with 15 bases fitting TRBD2. CDR3 length: 19 amino acids. Germline trimming cut 6 bases from V and 7 bases from J; bases unmatched to any gene: 17. CDR1 is WSHSY, CDR2 SAAADI, per germline. CDR3 amino acids: CASRSGTSGRNHVGNTQYF. The CDR3 bases are TGCGCCAGCAGGTCCGGGACTAGCGGGAGGAACCATGTGGGAAATACGCAGTATTTT.